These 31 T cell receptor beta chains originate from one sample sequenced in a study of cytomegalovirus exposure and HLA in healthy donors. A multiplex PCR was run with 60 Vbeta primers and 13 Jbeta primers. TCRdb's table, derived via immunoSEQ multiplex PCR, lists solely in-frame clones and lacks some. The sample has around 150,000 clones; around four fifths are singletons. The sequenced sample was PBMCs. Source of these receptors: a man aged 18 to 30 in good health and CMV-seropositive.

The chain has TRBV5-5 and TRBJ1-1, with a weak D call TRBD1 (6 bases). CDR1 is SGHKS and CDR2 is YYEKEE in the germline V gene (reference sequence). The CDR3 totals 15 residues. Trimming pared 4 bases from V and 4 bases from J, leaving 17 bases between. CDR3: CASSAGAGPTTEAFF. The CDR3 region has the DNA TGTGCCAGCAGCGCGGGGGCGGGTCCGACCACTGAAGCTTTCTTT. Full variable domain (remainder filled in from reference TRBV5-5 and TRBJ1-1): DAGVTQSPTHLIKTRGQQVTLRCSPISGHKSVSWYQQVLGQGPQFIFQYYEKEERGRGNFPDRFSARQFPNYSSELNVNALLLGDSALYLCASSAGAGPTTEAFFGQGTRLTVV.

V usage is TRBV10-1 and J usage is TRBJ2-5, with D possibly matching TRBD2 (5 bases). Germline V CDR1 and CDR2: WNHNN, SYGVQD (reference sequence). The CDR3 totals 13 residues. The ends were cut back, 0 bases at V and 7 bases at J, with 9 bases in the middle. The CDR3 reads CASSESPAGTQYF. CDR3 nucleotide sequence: TGCGCCAGCAGTGAGTCGCCTGCGGGGACCCAGTACTTC.

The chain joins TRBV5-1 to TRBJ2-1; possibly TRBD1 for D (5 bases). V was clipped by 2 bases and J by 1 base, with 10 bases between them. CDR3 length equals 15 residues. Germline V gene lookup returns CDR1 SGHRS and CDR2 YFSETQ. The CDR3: CASSFLTVSYNEQFF. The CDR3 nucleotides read TGCGCCAGCAGCTTTTTGACAGTTTCCTACAATGAGCAGTTCTTC.

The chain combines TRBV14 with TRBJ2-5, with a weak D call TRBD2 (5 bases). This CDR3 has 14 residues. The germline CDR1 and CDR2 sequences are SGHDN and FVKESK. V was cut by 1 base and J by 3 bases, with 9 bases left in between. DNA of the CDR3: TGTGCCAGCAGCCAAGGAGGGCTGGAAGAGACCCAGTACTTC. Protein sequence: CASSQGGLEETQYF.

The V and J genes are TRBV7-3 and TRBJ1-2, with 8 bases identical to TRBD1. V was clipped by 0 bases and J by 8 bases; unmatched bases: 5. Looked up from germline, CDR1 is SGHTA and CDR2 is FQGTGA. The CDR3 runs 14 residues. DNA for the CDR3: TGTGCCAGCAGCTTAACATTCGGGACAGGAGGCTACACCTTC. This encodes CASSLTFGTGGYTF.

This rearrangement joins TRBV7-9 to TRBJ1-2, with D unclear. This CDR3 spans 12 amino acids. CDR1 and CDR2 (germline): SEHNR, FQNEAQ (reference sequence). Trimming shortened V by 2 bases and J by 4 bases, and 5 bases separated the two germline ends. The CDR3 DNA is TGTGCCAGCAGCTTAATGGCCTATGGCTACACCTTC. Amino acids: CASSLMAYGYTF.

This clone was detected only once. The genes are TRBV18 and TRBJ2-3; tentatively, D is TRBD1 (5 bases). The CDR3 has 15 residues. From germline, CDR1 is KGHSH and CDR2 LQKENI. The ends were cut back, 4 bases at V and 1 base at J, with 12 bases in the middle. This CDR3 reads CASSLHSGRTDTQYF. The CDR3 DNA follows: TGTGCCAGCTCACTCCATTCAGGGCGCACAGATACGCAGTATTTT.

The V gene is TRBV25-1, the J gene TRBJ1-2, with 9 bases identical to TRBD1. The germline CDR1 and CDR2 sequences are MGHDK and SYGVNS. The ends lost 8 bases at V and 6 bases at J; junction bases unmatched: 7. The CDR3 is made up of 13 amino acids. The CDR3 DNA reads TGTGCCAGCGGAACAGGGGGCCGAGATGGCTACACCTTC. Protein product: CASGTGGRDGYTF.

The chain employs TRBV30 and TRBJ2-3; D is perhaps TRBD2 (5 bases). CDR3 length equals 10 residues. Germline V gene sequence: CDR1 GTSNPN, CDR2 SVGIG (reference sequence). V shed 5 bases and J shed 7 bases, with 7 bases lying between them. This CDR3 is CAWRGNTQYF. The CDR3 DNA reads TGTGCCTGGCGGGGAAATACGCAGTATTTT.

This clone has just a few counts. CDR3: CASSKVSGTGNYGYTF. In DNA form, the CDR3 reads TGTGCCAGCAGTAAAGTTTCAGGGACAGGCAACTATGGCTACACCTTC. V gene TRBV6-1 combines with J gene TRBJ1-2, with 8 bases matching TRBD1. This CDR3 is 16 amino acids long. V shed 5 bases, J shed 2 bases, and the junction held 10 bases outside the gene matches. CDR1 is MNHNS and CDR2 is SASEGT in the germline V gene.

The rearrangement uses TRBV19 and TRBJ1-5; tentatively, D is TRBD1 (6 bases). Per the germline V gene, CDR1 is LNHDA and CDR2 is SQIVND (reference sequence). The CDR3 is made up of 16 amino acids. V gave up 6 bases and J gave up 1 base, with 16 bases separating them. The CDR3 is CASSRTDAPSNQPQHF. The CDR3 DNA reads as TGTGCCAGTAGCCGGACAGATGCCCCCAGCAATCAGCCCCAGCATTTT.

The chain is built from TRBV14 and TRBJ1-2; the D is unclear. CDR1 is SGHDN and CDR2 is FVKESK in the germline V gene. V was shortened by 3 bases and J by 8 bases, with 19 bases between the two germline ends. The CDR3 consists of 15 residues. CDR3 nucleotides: TGTGCCAGCAGCCATGGCCACTTGCTAAGAGGAGGCTACACCTTC. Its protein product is CASSHGHLLRGGYTF.

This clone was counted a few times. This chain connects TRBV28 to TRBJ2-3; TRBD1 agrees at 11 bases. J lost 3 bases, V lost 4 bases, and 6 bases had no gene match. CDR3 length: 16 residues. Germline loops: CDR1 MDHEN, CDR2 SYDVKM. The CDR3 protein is CASSYPGTGGTDTQYF. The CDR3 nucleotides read TGTGCCAGCAGTTACCCCGGGACAGGGGGAACAGATACGCAGTATTTT.

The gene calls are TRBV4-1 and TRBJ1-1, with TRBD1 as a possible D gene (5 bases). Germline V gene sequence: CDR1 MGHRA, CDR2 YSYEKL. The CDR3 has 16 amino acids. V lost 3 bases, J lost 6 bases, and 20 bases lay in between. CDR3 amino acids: CASSQDTRQGTPEAFF. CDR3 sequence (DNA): TGCGCCAGCAGCCAGGATACTCGGCAGGGCACCCCTGAAGCTTTCTTT.

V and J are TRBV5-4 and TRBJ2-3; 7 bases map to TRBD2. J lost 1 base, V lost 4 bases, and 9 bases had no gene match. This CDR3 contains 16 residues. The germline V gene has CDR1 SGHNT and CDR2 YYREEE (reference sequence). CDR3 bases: TGTGCCAGCAGCCCCGGGGGACTACCACGCACAGATACGCAGTATTTT. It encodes CASSPGGLPRTDTQYF. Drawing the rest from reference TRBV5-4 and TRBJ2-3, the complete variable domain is ETGVTQSPTHLIKTRGQQVTLRCSSQSGHNTVSWYQQALGQGPQFIFQYYREEENGRGNFPPRFSGLQFPNYSSELNVNALELDDSALYLCASSPGGLPRTDTQYFGPGTRLTVL.

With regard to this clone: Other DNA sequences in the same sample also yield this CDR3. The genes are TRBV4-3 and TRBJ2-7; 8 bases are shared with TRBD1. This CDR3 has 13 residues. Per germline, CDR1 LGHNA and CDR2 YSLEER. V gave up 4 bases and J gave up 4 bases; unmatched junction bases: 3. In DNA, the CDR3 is TGCGCCAGCAGCCCAGACAGGGGTTACGAGCAGTACTTC. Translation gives CASSPDRGYEQYF.

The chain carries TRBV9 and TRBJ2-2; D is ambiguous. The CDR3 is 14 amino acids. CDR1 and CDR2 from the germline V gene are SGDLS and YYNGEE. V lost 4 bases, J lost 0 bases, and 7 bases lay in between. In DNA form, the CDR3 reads TGTGCCAGCAGCCTCAGAACGAACACCGGGGAGCTGTTTTTT. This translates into CASSLRTNTGELFF.

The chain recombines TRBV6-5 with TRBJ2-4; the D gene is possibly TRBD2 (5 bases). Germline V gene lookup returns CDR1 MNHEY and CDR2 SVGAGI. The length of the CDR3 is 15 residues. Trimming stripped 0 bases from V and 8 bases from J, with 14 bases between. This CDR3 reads CASSYSPRMEDIQYF. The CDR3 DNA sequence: TGTGCCAGCAGTTACTCCCCGCGAATGGAGGACATTCAGTACTTC.

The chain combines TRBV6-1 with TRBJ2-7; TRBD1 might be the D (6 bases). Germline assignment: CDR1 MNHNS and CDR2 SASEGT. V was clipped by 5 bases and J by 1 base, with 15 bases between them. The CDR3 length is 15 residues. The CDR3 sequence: CASSTPWGPSYEQYF. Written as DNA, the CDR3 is TGTGCCAGCAGTACGCCGTGGGGGCCTTCCTACGAGCAGTACTTC.

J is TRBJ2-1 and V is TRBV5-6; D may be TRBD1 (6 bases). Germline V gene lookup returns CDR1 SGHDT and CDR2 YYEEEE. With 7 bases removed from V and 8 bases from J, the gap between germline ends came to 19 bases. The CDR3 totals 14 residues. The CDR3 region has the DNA TGTGCCAGCGTAGGGGGACAACGGATCGATGAGCAGTTCTTC. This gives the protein CASVGGQRIDEQFF.

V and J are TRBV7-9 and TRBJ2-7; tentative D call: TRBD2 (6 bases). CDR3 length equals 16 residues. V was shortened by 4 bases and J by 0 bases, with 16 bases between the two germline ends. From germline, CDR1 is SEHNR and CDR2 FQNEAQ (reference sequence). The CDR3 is CASSSTGTRSSYEQYF. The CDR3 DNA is TGTGCCAGCAGCTCGACCGGGACTCGAAGCTCCTACGAGCAGTACTTC. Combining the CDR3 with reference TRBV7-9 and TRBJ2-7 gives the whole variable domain DTGVSQNPRHKITKRGQNVTFRCDPISEHNRLYWYRQTLGQGPEFLTYFQNEAQLEKSRLLSDRFSAERPKGSFSTLEIQRTEQGDSAMYLCASSSTGTRSSYEQYFGPGTRLTVT.

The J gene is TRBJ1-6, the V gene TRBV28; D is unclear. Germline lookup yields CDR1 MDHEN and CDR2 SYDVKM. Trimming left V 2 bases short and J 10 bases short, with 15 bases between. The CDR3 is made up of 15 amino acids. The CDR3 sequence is CASSLGWSGKSPLHF. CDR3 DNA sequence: TGTGCCAGCAGTTTAGGGTGGTCCGGGAAATCACCCCTCCACTTT. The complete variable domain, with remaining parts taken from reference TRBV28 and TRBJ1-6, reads DVKVTQSSRYLVKRTGEKVFLECVQDMDHENMFWYRQDPGLGLRLIYFSYDVKMKEKGDIPEGYSVSREKKERFSLILESASTNQTSMYLCASSLGWSGKSPLHFGNGTRLTVT.

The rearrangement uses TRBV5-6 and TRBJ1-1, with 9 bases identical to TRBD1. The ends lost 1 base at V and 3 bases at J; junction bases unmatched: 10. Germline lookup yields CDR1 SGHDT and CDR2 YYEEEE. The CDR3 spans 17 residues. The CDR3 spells CASSLNRQGEWDTEAFF. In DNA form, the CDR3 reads TGTGCCAGCAGCTTGAACAGACAGGGGGAGTGGGACACTGAAGCTTTCTTT.

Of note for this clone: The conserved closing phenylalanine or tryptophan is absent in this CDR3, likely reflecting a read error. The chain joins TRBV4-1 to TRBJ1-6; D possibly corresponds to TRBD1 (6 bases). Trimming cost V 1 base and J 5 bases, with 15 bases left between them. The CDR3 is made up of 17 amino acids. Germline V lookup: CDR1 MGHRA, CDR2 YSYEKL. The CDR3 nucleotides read TGCGCCAGCAGCCAAGTCTGGGCAGGGGAAAATAATTCACCCCTCCACCTT. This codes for CASSQVWAGENNSPLHL.

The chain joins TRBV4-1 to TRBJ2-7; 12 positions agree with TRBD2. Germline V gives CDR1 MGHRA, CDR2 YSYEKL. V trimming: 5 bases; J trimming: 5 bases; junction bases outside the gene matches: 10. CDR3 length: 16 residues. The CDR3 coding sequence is TGCGCCAGCAGCTTCCGGACTAGCGGGGACCTCGACGAGCAGTACTTC. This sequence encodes CASSFRTSGDLDEQYF.

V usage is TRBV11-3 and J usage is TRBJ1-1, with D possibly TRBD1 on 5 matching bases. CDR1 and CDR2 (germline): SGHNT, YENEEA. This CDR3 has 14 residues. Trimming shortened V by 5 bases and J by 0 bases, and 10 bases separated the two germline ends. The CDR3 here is CASSPGGMNTEAFF. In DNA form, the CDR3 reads TGTGCCAGCAGCCCCGGGGGGATGAACACTGAAGCTTTCTTT.

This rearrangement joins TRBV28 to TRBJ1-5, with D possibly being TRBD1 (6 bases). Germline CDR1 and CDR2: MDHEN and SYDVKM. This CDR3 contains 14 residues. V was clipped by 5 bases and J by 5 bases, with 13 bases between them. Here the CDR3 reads CASSTSQGYQPQHF. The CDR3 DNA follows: TGTGCCAGCAGTACGTCACAGGGTTATCAGCCCCAGCATTTT.

The CDR3 is CASSAGGMNEQYF. CDR3 DNA sequence: TGTGCCAGCAGTGCAGGGGGTATGAACGAGCAGTACTTC. The rearrangement uses TRBV6-4 and TRBJ2-7; 7 bases match TRBD1. The CDR3 extends over 13 amino acids. Germline V lookup: CDR1 MRHNA, CDR2 SNTAGT. Trimming took 4 bases from V and 5 from J; bases not matched to a gene: 5.

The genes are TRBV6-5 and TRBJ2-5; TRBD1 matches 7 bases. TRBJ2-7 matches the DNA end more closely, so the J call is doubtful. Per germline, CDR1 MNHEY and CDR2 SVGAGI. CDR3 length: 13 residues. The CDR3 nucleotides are TGTGCCAGCAGCCGTGACAGGGTAGGCGAGCAGTACTTC. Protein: CASSRDRVGEQYF.

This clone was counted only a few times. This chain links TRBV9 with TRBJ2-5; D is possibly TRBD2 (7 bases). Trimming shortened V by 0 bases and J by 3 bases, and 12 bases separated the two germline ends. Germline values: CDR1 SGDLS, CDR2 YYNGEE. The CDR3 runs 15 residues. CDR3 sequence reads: CASSVVGGPEETQYF. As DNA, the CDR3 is TGTGCCAGCAGCGTAGTGGGGGGGCCAGAAGAGACCCAGTACTTC. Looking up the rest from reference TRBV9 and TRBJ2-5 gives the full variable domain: DSGVTQTPKHLITATGQRVTLRCSPRSGDLSVYWYQQSLDQGLQFLIQYYNGEERAKGNILERFSAQQFPDLHSELNLSSLELGDSALYFCASSVVGGPEETQYFGPGTRLLVL.

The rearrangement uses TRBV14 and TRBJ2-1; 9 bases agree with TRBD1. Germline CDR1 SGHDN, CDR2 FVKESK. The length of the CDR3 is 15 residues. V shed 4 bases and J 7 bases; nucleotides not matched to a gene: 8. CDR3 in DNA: TGTGCCAGCAGCCCATACCGGACAGGGGAGAATGAGCAGTTCTTC. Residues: CASSPYRTGENEQFF.